This T cell receptor beta chain is drawn from a study of cytomegalovirus exposure and HLA in healthy donors. Study-wide findings and caveats: Presence/absence analyses assumed roughly uniform sequencing depth across donors, which may not hold. Among TCR beta chains, those listed as cytomegalovirus-associated numbered about 150. A link between a missense DCLRE1C variant and TCR beta V- and J-gene trimming emerged from a later analysis.

This clone has just a few counts. Its antigen is currently unknown. There are 15 residues in the CDR3. The germline gives CDR1 LNHDA, CDR2 SQIVND (reference sequence). Between the trimmed V and J ends, which lost 10 bases and 3 bases, there was a span of 16 bases. 13 Jbeta primers and 60 Vbeta primers were used for the PCR. Original processing notes: In a later analysis, the count reached 75 million to 90 million unique TCR beta chains, with around 11 million shared. Profiled with immunoSEQ multiplex PCR; TCRdb holds only in-frame clones, not every one. That table furnishes V, J and clone size, whereas the DNA furnished D and trimming. The sample shows some 150,000 clones, around 81% of them seen only once.

This TCR came from a woman between 50 and 59 years old in good health and CMV-seronegative. The sample taken for sequencing was PBMCs. The gene calls are TRBV19 and TRBJ1-6, with no clear D. The CDR3 nucleotides read TGTGCCACCCAAGGGCATGGAGGCTATAATTCACCCCTCCACTTT. Encoded protein: CATQGHGGYNSPLHF. The full variable domain, rest sourced from reference TRBV19 and TRBJ1-6, is DGGITQSPKYLFRKEGQNVTLSCEQNLNHDAMYWYRQDPGQGLRLIYYSQIVNDFQKGDIAEGYSVSREKKESFPLTVTSAQKNPTAFYLCATQGHGGYNSPLHFGNGTRLTVT.